The sequence of this T cell receptor (beta chain) was determined in a study of OX40 agonist ivuxolimab in advanced cancers. Study results and caveats: Patients who responded partially at 0.1-3.0 mg/kg showed clonal expansion ranking among the lowest. The authors did not determine the antigen specificity of the expanded peripheral T cells.

Per the germline V gene, CDR1 is SGHVS and CDR2 is FNYEAQ. The CDR3 covers 20 residues. The ends were cut back, 4 bases at V and 3 bases at J, with 27 bases in the middle. This clone occurred once. Its antigen remains unidentified. Libraries were prepared by immunoSEQ multiplex PCR; TCRdb keeps only in-frame clonotypes and omits some of them. The repertoire holds tens of thousands of clones, with over 90% as singletons. This specimen was CD4+ or CD8+ T cells sorted from blood, taken in a trial of the OX40 agonist ivuxolimab. The sequence came from an adult with an advanced solid tumor such as melanoma, head and neck, liver or kidney cancer. V and J are TRBV7-6 and TRBJ2-2; a weak D match, TRBD2 (5 bases). Here the CDR3 reads CASSSPIRSDGKEDTGELFF. The CDR3 region has the DNA TGTGCCAGCAGCTCTCCTATCAGGTCGGACGGGAAAGAAGACACCGGGGAGCTGTTTTTT. The variable domain in full, with the rest retrieved from reference TRBV7-6 and TRBJ2-2, is GAGVSQSPRYKVTKRGQDVALRCDPISGHVSLYWYRQALGQGPEFLTYFNYEAQQDKSGLPNDRFSAERPEGSISTLTIQRTEQRDSAMYRCASSSPIRSDGKEDTGELFFGEGSRLTVL.